These 27 T cell receptor beta chains came from one sample sequenced in a study of CD8 T cells in ankylosing spondylitis. TCRdb passed the 5' RACE reads through MiXCR, listing each CDR3 protein once. The data show around 100,000 distinct CDR3 sequences, around 24% seen once. Sequenced material: synovial fluid, either unsorted or a sorted T cell fraction (not recorded which). Every receptor here comes from a male donor with ankylosing spondylitis.

This clonotype appeared a single time. The CDR3 DNA is TGCAGCGTTGAAGGCGTGGGGGGAGTGAACACTGAAGCTTTCTTT. It translates to CSVEGVGGVNTEAFF. The rearrangement uses TRBV29-1 and TRBJ1-1, with D perhaps TRBD1 (5 bases). The CDR3 is 15 residues long. The ends were cut back, 1 base at V and 0 bases at J, with 12 bases in the middle. The germline CDR1 and CDR2 sequences are SQVTM and ANQGSEA.

The table lists this clonotype with a few counts. The gene calls are TRBV20-1 and TRBJ2-1; TRBD2 matches 8 bases. The germline V gene has CDR1 DFQATT and CDR2 SNEGSKA (reference sequence). With 2 bases clipped from V and 6 bases from J, the junction kept 3 bases outside the gene matches. The CDR3 covers 13 residues. The CDR3 here is CSARPGLANEQFF. The CDR3 bases are TGCAGTGCTAGACCCGGACTAGCCAATGAGCAGTTCTTC.

The chain recombines TRBV20-1 with TRBJ2-7, with D possibly matching TRBD2 (5 bases). V was trimmed by 0 bases and J by 6 bases, leaving 12 bases between them. CDR3 size: 13 residues. Germline CDR1 DFQATT, CDR2 SNEGSKA (reference sequence). For the CDR3, the DNA is TGCAGTGCTAGAGATCTGGGGAGCAGCGAGCAGTACGTC. Translating it yields CSARDLGSSEQYV.

This clonotype was seen a few times. The rearrangement uses TRBV14 and TRBJ1-1, with D possibly TRBD1 on 5 matching bases. Germline V lookup: CDR1 SGHDN, CDR2 FVKESK. CDR3 length: 15 residues. V was clipped by 4 bases and J by 6 bases, with 18 bases between them. The CDR3 bases are TGTGCCAGCAGCCTCGGCGGGGGACCAAGCTCTGAAGCTTTCTTT. Residues: CASSLGGGPSSEAFF. Complete variable domain (other parts from reference TRBV14 and TRBJ1-1): EAGVTQFPSHSVIEKGQTVTLRCDPISGHDNLYWYRRVMGKEIKFLLHFVKESKQDESGMPNNRFLAERTGGTYSTLKVQPAELEDSGVYFCASSLGGGPSSEAFFGQGTRLTVV.

V gene TRBV27 combines with J gene TRBJ2-1; 11 nucleotides match TRBD2. CDR1 is MNHEY, CDR2 SMNVEV, per germline (reference sequence). The CDR3 contains 16 residues. J gave up 12 bases and V 1 base, and 11 bases lay outside the gene matches. The CDR3, as DNA: TGTGCCAGCAGTTTATTAGCGGGAGGGCTGGCGTATAGGCAGTTCTTC. It is translated as CASSLLAGGLAYRQFF.

This chain joins TRBV5-1 and TRBJ2-5, with 7 bases identical to TRBD2. Trimming removed 0 bases from V and 9 bases from J; junction bases left unmatched: 11. CDR1 and CDR2 (germline): SGHRS, YFSETQ. The CDR3 is made up of 15 amino acids. The CDR3 spells CASSLVLGGKRPQYF. In DNA form, the CDR3 reads TGCGCCAGCAGCTTGGTCTTGGGAGGGAAGAGACCCCAGTACTTC.

This clonotype has just a few counts. This chain uses TRBV5-1 with TRBJ2-7; 16 bases are a match to TRBD2. Germline CDR1 is SGHRS and CDR2 is YFSETQ. This CDR3 is built from 16 residues. V shed 4 bases, J shed 2 bases, and the junction held 3 bases outside the gene matches. The CDR3 loop is CASSPGLAGGPYEQYV. In DNA, the CDR3 is TGCGCCAGCAGCCCGGGACTAGCGGGAGGGCCCTACGAGCAGTACGTC.

This clonotype was seen repeatedly, ten times or more. J is TRBJ2-3 and V is TRBV20-1; 9 bases match TRBD1. V lost 6 bases and J lost 3; bases outside the gene matches: 10. Germline loops: CDR1 DFQATT, CDR2 SNEGSKA (reference sequence). CDR3 length: 15 residues. CDR3 residues: CSANPGTGRTDTQYF. DNA of the CDR3: TGCAGTGCGAATCCCGGGACAGGGAGGACAGATACGCAGTATTTT.

The chain employs TRBV19 and TRBJ2-1; 11 bases agree with TRBD2. Germline CDR1 and CDR2: LNHDA and SQIVND (reference sequence). V trimming: 5 bases; J trimming: 3 bases; junction bases outside the gene matches: 3. This CDR3 is built from 15 residues. The DNA for the CDR3 is TGTGCCAGTAGTTATCTAGCGGGAGGCTACAATGAGCAGTTCTTC. Its translation: CASSYLAGGYNEQFF.

This clonotype appeared a few times. The rearrangement uses TRBV20-1 and TRBJ2-7; TRBD1 might be the D (5 bases). This CDR3 contains 14 residues. The V gene lost 0 bases and the J gene lost 3 bases, with 12 bases spanning the gap. In germline, CDR1 is DFQATT, CDR2 SNEGSKA (reference sequence). This CDR3 is CSARDATGFYEQYF. In DNA form, the CDR3 reads TGCAGTGCTAGAGACGCTACAGGTTTCTACGAGCAGTACTTC.

This sequence joins TRBV6-6 and TRBJ2-3; D gene uncertain. Germline CDR1 is MNHNY and CDR2 is SVGAGI (reference sequence). This CDR3 has 12 amino acids. Trimming left V 3 bases short and J 3 bases short, with 4 bases between. CDR3 nucleotides: TGTGCCAGCAGTTATTTTACAGATACGCAGTATTTT. This encodes CASSYFTDTQYF.

The V gene is TRBV7-2, the J gene TRBJ2-3; D call uncertain. Trimming left V 5 bases short and J 0 bases short, with 9 bases between. Germline V gives CDR1 SGHTA, CDR2 FQGNSA. The CDR3 is 14 residues long. This CDR3 reads CASSLSTSTDTQYF. For the CDR3, the DNA is TGTGCCAGCAGCCTAAGTACTAGCACAGATACGCAGTATTTT.

This clonotype showed up just once. The gene calls are TRBV3-1 and TRBJ2-1; unclear D gene. CDR3 length: 12 residues. The ends were cut back, 2 bases at V and 7 bases at J, with 6 bases in the middle. CDR1 LGHDT and CDR2 YNNKEL come from the germline V gene (reference sequence). The CDR3, as DNA: TGTGCCAGCAGCCAACGGCGGAATGAGCAGTTCTTC. This translates into CASSQRRNEQFF.

The chain carries TRBV7-2 and TRBJ1-1, with 7 bases identical to TRBD1. The CDR3 contains 16 residues. Germline V gene sequence: CDR1 SGHTA, CDR2 FQGNSA. The V and J ends lost 3 bases and 4 bases, in that order; junction bases with no gene match: 11. CDR3 sequence (DNA): TGTGCCAGCAGCTTGATCCGGTTTTCAGGGGGCACTGAAGCTTTCTTT. It yields the protein CASSLIRFSGGTEAFF.

The chain employs TRBV6-1 and TRBJ2-7; 7 bases agree with TRBD2. CDR3 size: 14 residues. The V gene's germline CDR1 is MNHNS and CDR2 SASEGT. The V segment lost 1 base and the J segment 5 bases; nucleotides outside the gene matches: 5. CDR3 DNA sequence: TGTGCCAGCAGTGAAGGGACTAGTCTGCACGAGCAGTACTTC. Its translation: CASSEGTSLHEQYF.

Only a few counts were recorded for this clonotype. V usage is TRBV7-9 and J usage is TRBJ2-1; maybe TRBD2 (5 bases). CDR1 SEHNR and CDR2 FQNEAQ come from the germline V gene (reference sequence). V was cut by 0 bases and J by 9 bases, with 18 bases left in between. The CDR3 totals 16 residues. The CDR3 reads CASSLAGLGRGSEQFF. CDR3 bases: TGTGCCAGCAGCTTAGCTGGCCTGGGCCGGGGTAGTGAGCAGTTCTTC. The full variable domain, rest sourced from reference TRBV7-9 and TRBJ2-1, is DTGVSQNPRHKITKRGQNVTFRCDPISEHNRLYWYRQTLGQGPEFLTYFQNEAQLEKSRLLSDRFSAERPKGSFSTLEIQRTEQGDSAMYLCASSLAGLGRGSEQFFGPGTRLTVL.

This clonotype turned up a few times. The genes are TRBV19 and TRBJ1-5; a weak D match, TRBD1 (6 bases). The germline V and J ends were trimmed by 5 bases and 4 bases, with 15 bases remaining between them. Germline lookup yields CDR1 LNHDA and CDR2 SQIVND (reference sequence). The CDR3 is made up of 15 amino acids. CDR3 nucleotide sequence: TGTGCCAGTAGTGGACCGATAAGGGGGAATCAGCCCCAGCATTTT. Translation gives CASSGPIRGNQPQHF.

The chain carries TRBV12-3 or TRBV12-4 and TRBJ2-5, with 12 bases lining up with TRBD2. This CDR3 is built from 17 residues. The V segment lost 3 bases and the J segment 5 bases; nucleotides outside the gene matches: 10. Written as DNA, the CDR3 is TGTGCCAGCAGTTTGACCTCCGGGACTAGCGGGTTCGAGACCCAGTACTTC. The encoded protein is CASSLTSGTSGFETQYF.

The V gene is TRBV27, the J gene TRBJ1-4; D not resolved. V dropped 6 bases and J dropped 5 bases, with 13 bases sitting between them. Germline V gene sequence: CDR1 MNHEY, CDR2 SMNVEV (reference sequence). CDR3 length: 14 residues. The CDR3 bases are TGTGCCAGCAGGCCGTTGGGGAGAAATGAAAAACTGTTTTTT. It is translated as CASRPLGRNEKLFF. Full variable domain (remainder filled in from reference TRBV27 and TRBJ1-4): EAQVTQNPRYLITVTGKKLTVTCSQNMNHEYMSWYRQDPGLGLRQIYYSMNVEVTDKGDVPEGYKVSRKEKRNFPLILESPSPNQTSLYFCASRPLGRNEKLFFGSGTQLSVL.

This clonotype has just a few counts. The chain combines TRBV7-9 with TRBJ2-1, with 7 positions matching TRBD1. Germline-derived CDR1 and CDR2 are SEHNR and FQNEAQ (reference sequence). The length of the CDR3 is 16 residues. Germline trimming cut 5 bases from V and 4 bases from J; bases unmatched to any gene: 11. Here the CDR3 DNA reads TGTGCCAGCAGCCATGCGATGACAGGGTTTTACAATGAGCAGTTCTTC. It encodes CASSHAMTGFYNEQFF. The full variable domain, its missing parts supplied by reference TRBV7-9 and TRBJ2-1, is DTGVSQNPRHKITKRGQNVTFRCDPISEHNRLYWYRQTLGQGPEFLTYFQNEAQLEKSRLLSDRFSAERPKGSFSTLEIQRTEQGDSAMYLCASSHAMTGFYNEQFFGPGTRLTVL.

This clonotype appeared a few times. The V gene is TRBV27, the J gene TRBJ2-4; D not resolved. Germline assignment: CDR1 MNHEY and CDR2 SMNVEV (reference sequence). The CDR3 runs to 14 residues. Trimming removed 3 bases from V and 0 bases from J, with 6 bases in between. In nucleotides, the CDR3 is TGTGCCAGCAGTTTTTCCCTAGCCAAAAACATTCAGTACTTC. It encodes CASSFSLAKNIQYF.

This clonotype came up many times. The chain uses TRBV3-1 and TRBJ1-2; possibly TRBD1 for D (6 bases). Deletions cut 2 bases from V and 3 bases from J, with 7 bases between. The CDR3 sequence is 13 residues long. CDR1 and CDR2 (germline): LGHDT, YNNKEL (reference sequence). DNA of the CDR3: TGTGCCAGCAGCCAACAGGGGTACTATGGCTACACCTTC. This codes for CASSQQGYYGYTF.

The genes are TRBV7-2 and TRBJ2-3; no reliable D call. The V end lost 5 bases, the J end lost 0 bases, and 6 bases lay between the germline ends. CDR1 is SGHTA, CDR2 FQGNSA, per germline. This CDR3 comprises 13 residues. DNA for the CDR3: TGTGCCAGCAGCCTTCCTAGCACAGATACGCAGTATTTT. This gives the protein CASSLPSTDTQYF.

This clonotype was observed a handful of times. This chain connects TRBV3-1 to TRBJ2-1, with D maybe TRBD2 (6 bases). Trimming removed 0 bases from V and 5 bases from J, with 14 bases in between. The CDR3 sequence is 16 residues long. CDR1 is LGHDT, CDR2 YNNKEL, per germline (reference sequence). CDR3 nucleotide sequence: TGTGCCAGCAGCCAAGATTTTGCGGGAATGCACAATGAGCAGTTCTTC. This gives the protein CASSQDFAGMHNEQFF.

In its sample, this clonotype was seen a few times. This sequence joins TRBV11-2 and TRBJ2-3, with D tentatively TRBD2 (6 bases). The germline gives CDR1 SGHAT, CDR2 FQNNGV. This CDR3 has 19 residues. The V and J ends lost 2 bases and 1 base respectively, with 22 bases between them. In DNA form, the CDR3 reads TGTGCCAGCAGCTTATTTCTGGGGGTGGGAGGATTGGGCACAGATACGCAGTATTTT. It translates to CASSLFLGVGGLGTDTQYF.

The DNA for the CDR3 is TGCGCCACCACGGAAGTAGCGCTTACCACCGGGGAGCTGTTTTTT. It specifies CATTEVALTTGELFF. The V call is TRBV5-1, the J call TRBJ2-2; D is perhaps TRBD2 (5 bases). The CDR3 extends over 15 amino acids. Germline loops: CDR1 SGHRS, CDR2 YFSETQ. The ends were cut back, 9 bases at V and 4 bases at J, with 19 bases in the middle.

This clonotype was seen more than once but under ten times. The chain employs TRBV13 and TRBJ2-7, with D perhaps being TRBD1 or TRBD2 (5 bases each). In germline, CDR1 is PRHDT, CDR2 FYEKMQ (reference sequence). The CDR3 consists of 15 residues. V was pared by 4 bases and J by 5 bases, with 18 bases between. In DNA form, the CDR3 reads TGTGCCAGCAGCTCCCTTGTCCGGGACCGCGACGAGCAGTACTTC. Amino acid sequence: CASSSLVRDRDEQYF.